This T cell receptor (beta chain) appears in the sequencing data of a study of T cells after yellow fever vaccination. Overall study findings and caveats: Reappearing after the booster were most of the clones from primary vaccination (around 96% CD4, 85% to 90% CD8).

In TCRdb, the 5' RACE reads were re-called with MiXCR into one record per CDR3 protein. Of 170,000 or so distinct CDR3 sequences listed, around 9.3% are singletons. The CDR3 runs to 15 residues. Trimming at V came to 5 bases and at J to 4 bases, leaving 10 bases not matched to a gene. The germline V gene has CDR1 SGHAT and CDR2 FQNNGV. As regards this clonotype: Its antigen is still unknown.

The sequenced sample was CD8+ T cells sorted from PBMCs, obtained 45 days after the yellow fever booster vaccination. The receptor comes from a man aged 18-30 years who received the YFV17D yellow fever vaccine. J is TRBJ2-7 and V is TRBV11-2; 8 nucleotides agree with TRBD2. In DNA form, the CDR3 reads TGTGCCAGCAGCCTTAGGGCTAGCGGGCGTTACGAGCAGTACGTC. Translation gives CASSLRASGRYEQYV.